This TCR beta chain stems from a study of cytomegalovirus exposure and HLA in healthy donors. Study-level findings and limits: Later, an analysis found that common viral pathogens appeared to be linked with several of the most significant clusters. The only immune exposure information that was available was CMV serostatus.

Notes on this clone: Its antigen is unidentified.

The CDR3 is 13 amino acids. Germline values: CDR1 WNHNN, CDR2 SYGVQD (reference sequence). The ends were cut back, 2 bases at V and 8 bases at J, with 12 bases in the middle. A multiplex PCR was run with 60 Vbeta primers and 13 Jbeta primers. In the study's own analysis: In a later analysis, of roughly 73 million unique beta chains, approximately 10 million appeared in at least two donors. Only in-frame clones appear in the TCRdb table, and some are missing; sequencing was by immunoSEQ multiplex PCR. That table gives V, J and clone size, and the DNA gave D and trimming. Of about 160,000 clones in the sample, 80% are singletons; the top ten hold roughly 1.3%. Healthy bone marrow donors made up the donor group.

The sequence was obtained from a woman in her 50s in good health and CMV-seronegative. The V and J genes are TRBV10-1 and TRBJ1-1; D gene unclear. Specimen: PBMCs. In nucleotides, the CDR3 is TGCGCCAGCAGTGAGCAAGCGGGTTTCGAAGCTTTCTTT. Translation gives CASSEQAGFEAFF.